This T cell receptor (beta chain) was identified during a study of T cell responses to AZD1222 COVID-19 vaccine. Study-level findings and limits: The donors showed a predominance of white British ancestry and of females, with possible underestimation of clonal diversity. Repertoires were obtained solely post-peak T cell response.

From germline, CDR1 is SGHDT and CDR2 YYEEEE. The CDR3 consists of 15 residues. The junction had 9 bases not matched to a gene; V was cut back by 4 bases and J by 5 bases. Points on this clone: Its antigen is unknown.

Generated by immunoSEQ multiplex PCR, the TCRdb table keeps only in-frame clones and is missing some. The repertoire includes tens of thousands of clones, roughly nine tenths of them detected once, and under 4% sits in the top ten. This clonotype was obtained from an adult in good health. The chain recombines TRBV5-6 with TRBJ2-7, with 10 bases fitting TRBD1. This sample comprised peripheral blood, obtained on day 0 of AZD1222 vaccination. CDR3: CASSRTGGQSDEQYF. The CDR3 DNA reads TGTGCCAGCAGCCGGACAGGGGGACAGTCGGACGAGCAGTACTTC.